Included here is one TCR beta chain sequence, with context. Germline CDR1 and CDR2: KGHDR and SFDVKD. V was pared by 0 bases and J by 4 bases, with 19 bases between. The CDR3 totals 18 residues. These data are taken from a study of blood T cell repertoires in COVID-19. Study summary: The United States, Italy and Spain provided the acute and convalescent COVID-19 samples. Sources were T cells, B-cell-depleted T cells, or PBMCs; the material itself was cDNA or gDNA.

Per the original methods: Reference gene primer amplification in the assay estimated nucleated cell counts. Sequenced by immunoSEQ multiplex PCR; TCRdb stores in-frame clones only, minus some. V and J calls plus clone size are reproduced from that table; the DNA served to infer D and trimming. The sample lists around 78,000 clones, approximately 89% occurring once. Sequencing used peripheral blood. The chain couples TRBV24-1 to TRBJ2-3; D possibly corresponds to TRBD1 (5 bases). The sequence derives from a man aged 45 to 65 with active COVID-19. CDR3 in amino acids: CATSDLEEGAGSADTQYF. CDR3 nucleotide sequence: TGTGCCACCAGTGATTTGGAGGAAGGGGCAGGGTCCGCAGATACGCAGTATTTT.